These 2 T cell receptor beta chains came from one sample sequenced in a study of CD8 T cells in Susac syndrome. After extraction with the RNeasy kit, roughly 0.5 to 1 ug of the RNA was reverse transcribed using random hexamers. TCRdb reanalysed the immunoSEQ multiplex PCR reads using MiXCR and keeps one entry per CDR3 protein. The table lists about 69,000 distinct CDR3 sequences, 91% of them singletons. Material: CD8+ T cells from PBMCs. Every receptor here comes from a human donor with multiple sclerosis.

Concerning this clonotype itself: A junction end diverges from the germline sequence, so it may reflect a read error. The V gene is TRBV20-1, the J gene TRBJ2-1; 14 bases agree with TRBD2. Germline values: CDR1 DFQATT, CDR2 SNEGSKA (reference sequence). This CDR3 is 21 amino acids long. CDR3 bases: TGCAGTACTAGTCCGGGACTAGCGGGAGCGGGGCCTGGGCTTACCTACAATGAGCAGTTCTTC. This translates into CSTSPGLAGAGPGLTYNEQFF.

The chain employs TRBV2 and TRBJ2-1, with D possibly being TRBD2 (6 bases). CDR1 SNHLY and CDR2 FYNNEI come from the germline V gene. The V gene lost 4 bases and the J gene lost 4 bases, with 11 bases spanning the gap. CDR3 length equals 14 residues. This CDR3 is CASSGGDVYNEQFF. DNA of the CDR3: TGTGCCAGCAGTGGGGGGGACGTATACAATGAGCAGTTCTTC.